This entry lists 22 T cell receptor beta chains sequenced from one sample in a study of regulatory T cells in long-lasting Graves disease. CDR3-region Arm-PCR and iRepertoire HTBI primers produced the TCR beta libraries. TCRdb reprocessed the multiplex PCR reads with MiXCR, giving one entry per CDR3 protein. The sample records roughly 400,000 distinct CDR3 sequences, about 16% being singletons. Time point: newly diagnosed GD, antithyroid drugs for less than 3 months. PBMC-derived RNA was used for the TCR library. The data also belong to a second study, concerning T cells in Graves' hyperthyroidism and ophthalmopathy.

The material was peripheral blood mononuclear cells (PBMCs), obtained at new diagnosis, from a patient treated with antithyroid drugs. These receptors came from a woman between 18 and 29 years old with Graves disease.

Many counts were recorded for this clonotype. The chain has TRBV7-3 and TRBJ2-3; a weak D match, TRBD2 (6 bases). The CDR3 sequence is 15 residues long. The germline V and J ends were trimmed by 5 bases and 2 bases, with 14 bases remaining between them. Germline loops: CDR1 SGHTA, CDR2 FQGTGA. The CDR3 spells CASSGGLLTTDTQYF. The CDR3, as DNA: TGTGCCAGCAGCGGTGGACTACTAACCACAGATACGCAGTATTTT.

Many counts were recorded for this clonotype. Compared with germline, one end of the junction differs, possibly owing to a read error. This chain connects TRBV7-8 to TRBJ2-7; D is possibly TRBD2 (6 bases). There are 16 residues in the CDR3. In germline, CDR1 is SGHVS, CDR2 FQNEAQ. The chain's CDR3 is CASNLRGSLDSYEQYF. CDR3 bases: TGTGCCAGCAACTTACGGGGGAGTCTAGACTCCTACGAGCAGTACTTC.

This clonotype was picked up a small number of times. CDR3 DNA sequence: TGCAGCGCATGGGGCGGAGCCAAAAACATTCAGTACTTC. This gives the protein CSAWGGAKNIQYF. This chain uses TRBV29-1 with TRBJ2-4; a possible D gene is TRBD1 (5 bases). CDR3 length equals 13 residues. Trimming shortened V by 7 bases and J by 0 bases, and 10 bases separated the two germline ends. CDR1 and CDR2 from the germline V gene are SQVTM and ANQGSEA.

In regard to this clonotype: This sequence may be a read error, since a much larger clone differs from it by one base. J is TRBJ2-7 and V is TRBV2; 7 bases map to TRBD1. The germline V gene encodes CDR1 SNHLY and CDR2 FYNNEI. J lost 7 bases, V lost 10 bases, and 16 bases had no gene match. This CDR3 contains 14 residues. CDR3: CATKPRDRYNEQYF. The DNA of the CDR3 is TGTGCCACTAAGCCCCGGGACAGATACAATGAGCAGTACTTC.

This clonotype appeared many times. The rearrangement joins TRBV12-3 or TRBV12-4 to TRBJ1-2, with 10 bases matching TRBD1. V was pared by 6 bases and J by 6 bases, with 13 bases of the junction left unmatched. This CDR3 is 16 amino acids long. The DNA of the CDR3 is TGTGCCAGCAGGGGGACAGGGGCGATTGGGAAGCATGGCTACACCTTC. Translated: CASRGTGAIGKHGYTF.

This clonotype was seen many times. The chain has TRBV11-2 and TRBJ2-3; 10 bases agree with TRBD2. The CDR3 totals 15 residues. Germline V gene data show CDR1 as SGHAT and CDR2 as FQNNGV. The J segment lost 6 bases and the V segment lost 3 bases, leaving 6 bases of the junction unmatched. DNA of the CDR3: TGTGCCAGCAGCTTTTTGAGCGGGAGGGAGGATACGCAGTATTTT. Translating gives CASSFLSGREDTQYF.

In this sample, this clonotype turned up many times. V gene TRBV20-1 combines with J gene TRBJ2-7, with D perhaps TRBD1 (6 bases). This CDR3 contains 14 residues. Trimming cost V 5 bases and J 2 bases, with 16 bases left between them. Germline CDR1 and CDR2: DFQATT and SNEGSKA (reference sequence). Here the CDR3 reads CSAYGDKTTYEQYF. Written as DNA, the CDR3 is TGCAGTGCTTACGGGGACAAGACGACCTACGAGCAGTACTTC.

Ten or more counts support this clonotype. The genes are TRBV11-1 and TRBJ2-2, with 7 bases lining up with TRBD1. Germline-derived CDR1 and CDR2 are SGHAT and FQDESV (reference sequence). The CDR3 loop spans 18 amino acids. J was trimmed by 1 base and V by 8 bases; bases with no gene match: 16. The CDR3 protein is CASGRGRQGLRNTGELFF. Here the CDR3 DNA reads TGTGCCAGCGGGCGCGGGCGACAGGGTTTAAGGAACACCGGGGAGCTGTTTTTT. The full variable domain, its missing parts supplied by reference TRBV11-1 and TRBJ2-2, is EAEVAQSPRYKITEKSQAVAFWCDPISGHATLYWYRQILGQGPELLVQFQDESVVDDSQLPKDRFSAERLKGVDSTLKIQPAELGDSAMYLCASGRGRQGLRNTGELFFGEGSRLTVL.

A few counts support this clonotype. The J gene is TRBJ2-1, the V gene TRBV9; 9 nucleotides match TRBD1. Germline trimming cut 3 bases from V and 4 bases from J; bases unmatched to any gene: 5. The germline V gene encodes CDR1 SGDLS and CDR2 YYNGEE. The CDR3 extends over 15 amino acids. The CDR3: CASSGQGGQYNEQFF. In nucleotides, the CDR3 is TGTGCCAGCAGCGGACAGGGGGGACAATACAATGAGCAGTTCTTC.

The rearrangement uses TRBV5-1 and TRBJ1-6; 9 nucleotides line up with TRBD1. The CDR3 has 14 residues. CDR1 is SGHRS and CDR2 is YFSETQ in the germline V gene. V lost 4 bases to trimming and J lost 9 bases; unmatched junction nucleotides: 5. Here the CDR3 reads CASSAGQGGSPLHF. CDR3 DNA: TGCGCCAGCAGCGCGGGACAGGGTGGTTCACCCCTCCACTTT.

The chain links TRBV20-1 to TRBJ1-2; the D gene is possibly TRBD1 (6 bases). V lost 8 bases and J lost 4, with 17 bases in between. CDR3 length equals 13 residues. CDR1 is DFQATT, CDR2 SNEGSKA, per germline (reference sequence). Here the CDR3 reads CSSGPQGGYGYTF. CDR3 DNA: TGCAGTAGTGGCCCCCAAGGGGGCTATGGCTACACCTTC.

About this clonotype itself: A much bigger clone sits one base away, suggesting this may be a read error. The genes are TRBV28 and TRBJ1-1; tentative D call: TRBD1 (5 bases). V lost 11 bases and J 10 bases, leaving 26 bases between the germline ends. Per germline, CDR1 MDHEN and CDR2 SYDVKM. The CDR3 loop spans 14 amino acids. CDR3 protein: CAGTKLETAGRAFF. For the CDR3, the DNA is TGTGCCGGCACGAAGTTGGAAACGGCGGGGCGAGCTTTCTTT.

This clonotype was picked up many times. The CDR3 coding sequence is TGTGCCAGCAGTTTCCGGACGCCCGCTTTGGGCTATGGCTACACCTTC. Translation gives CASSFRTPALGYGYTF. The chain has TRBV27 and TRBJ1-2; D is undetermined. Trimming pared 3 bases from V and 4 bases from J, leaving 18 bases between. This CDR3 comprises 16 residues. In germline, CDR1 is MNHEY, CDR2 SMNVEV (reference sequence).

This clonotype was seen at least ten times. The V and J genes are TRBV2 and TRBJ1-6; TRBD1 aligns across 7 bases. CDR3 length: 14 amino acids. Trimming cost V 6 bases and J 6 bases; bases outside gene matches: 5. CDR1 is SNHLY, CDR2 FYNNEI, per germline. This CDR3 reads CASRPGQLNSPLHF. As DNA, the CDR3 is TGTGCCAGCAGGCCGGGACAGCTTAATTCACCCCTCCACTTT.

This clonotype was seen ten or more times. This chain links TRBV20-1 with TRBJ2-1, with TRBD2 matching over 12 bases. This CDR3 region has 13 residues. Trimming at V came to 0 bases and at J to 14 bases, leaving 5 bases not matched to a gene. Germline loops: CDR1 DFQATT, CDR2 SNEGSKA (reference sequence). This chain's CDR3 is CSARDGLAGLEFF. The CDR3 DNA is TGCAGTGCTAGAGACGGACTAGCGGGATTAGAGTTCTTC.

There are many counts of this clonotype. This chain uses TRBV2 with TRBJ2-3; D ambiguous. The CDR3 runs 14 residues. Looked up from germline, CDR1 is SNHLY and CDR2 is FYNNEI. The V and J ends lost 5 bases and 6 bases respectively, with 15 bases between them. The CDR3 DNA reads TGTGCCAGCAGTCAGCCAGGTCCCGCCGATACGCAGTATTTT. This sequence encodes CASSQPGPADTQYF.

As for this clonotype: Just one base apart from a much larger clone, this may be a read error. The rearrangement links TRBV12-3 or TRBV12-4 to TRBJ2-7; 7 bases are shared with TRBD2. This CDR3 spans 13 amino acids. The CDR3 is CASSPSGIYERYF. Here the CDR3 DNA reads TGTGCCAGCAGTCCGAGCGGGATCTACGAGCGGTACTTC.

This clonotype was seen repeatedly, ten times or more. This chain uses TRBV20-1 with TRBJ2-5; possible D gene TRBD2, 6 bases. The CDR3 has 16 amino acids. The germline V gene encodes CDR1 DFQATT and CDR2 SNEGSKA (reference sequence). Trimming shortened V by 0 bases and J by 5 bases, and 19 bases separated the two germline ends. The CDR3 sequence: CSARDLGGETVETQYF. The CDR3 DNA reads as TGCAGTGCTAGAGATCTGGGCGGGGAGACTGTGGAGACCCAGTACTTC.

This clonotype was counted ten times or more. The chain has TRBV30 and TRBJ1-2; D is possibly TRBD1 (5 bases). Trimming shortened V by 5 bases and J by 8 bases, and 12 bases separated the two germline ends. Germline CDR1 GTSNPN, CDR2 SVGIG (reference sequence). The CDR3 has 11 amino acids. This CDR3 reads CAWAQGGGYTF. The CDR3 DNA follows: TGTGCCTGGGCCCAGGGTGGAGGCTACACCTTC.

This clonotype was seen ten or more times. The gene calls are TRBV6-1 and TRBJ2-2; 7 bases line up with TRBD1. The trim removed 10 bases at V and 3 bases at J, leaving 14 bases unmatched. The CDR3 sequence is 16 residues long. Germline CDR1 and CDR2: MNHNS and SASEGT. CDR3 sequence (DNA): TGTGCCACCATGATATCCGGGACAGAGTACACCGGGGAGCTGTTTTTT. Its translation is CATMISGTEYTGELFF.

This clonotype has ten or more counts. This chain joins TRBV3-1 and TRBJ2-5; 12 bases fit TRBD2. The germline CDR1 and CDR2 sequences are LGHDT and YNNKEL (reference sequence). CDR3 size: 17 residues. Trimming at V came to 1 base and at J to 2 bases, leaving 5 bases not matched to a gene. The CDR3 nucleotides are TGTGCCAGCAGCCAAGTCTCTAGCGGGAGGGTGCAAGAGACCCAGTACTTC. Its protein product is CASSQVSSGRVQETQYF.

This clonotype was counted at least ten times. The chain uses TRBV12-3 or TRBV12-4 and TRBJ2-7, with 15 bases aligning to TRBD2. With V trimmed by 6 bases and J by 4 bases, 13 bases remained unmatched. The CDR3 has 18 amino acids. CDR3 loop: CASSPQPGTSGRWYEQYF. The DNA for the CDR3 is TGTGCCAGCAGCCCTCAACCCGGGACTAGCGGGAGGTGGTACGAGCAGTACTTC.